A single sample is the source of the 21 T cell receptor beta chains below, sequenced in a study of beta chain features in type 1 diabetes. Study-wide findings and caveats: There was a moderate but significant shortening of TCRB CDR3s in all four CD4+ subsets of Type 1 diabetes patients.

These receptors have no known antigen. What was sequenced were expressed TCRB transcripts, since all of the isolated RNA had been reverse transcribed. Assay used: immunoSEQ multiplex PCR; TCRdb lists only in-frame clones, some missing. The sample includes 300,000 to 450,000 clones, approximately 12% of them seen just once. Input material: naive CD4+ T cells from blood. Receptor source: a woman between 18 and 29 years old with type 1 diabetes.

This clone was seen only a few times. The gene calls are TRBV7-2 and TRBJ2-3, with D possibly TRBD2 on 6 matching bases. Germline loops: CDR1 SGHTA, CDR2 FQGNSA. Deletions cut 0 bases from V and 9 bases from J, with 10 bases between. The CDR3 spans 13 residues. The CDR3 protein is CASSLASSETQYF. In nucleotides, the CDR3 is TGTGCCAGCAGCTTAGCCTCTAGCGAGACGCAGTATTTT.

Comment on this clone: An end of the junction differs from the germline gene, which may be a read error. The chain combines TRBV11-3 with TRBJ2-1; 11 bases are shared with TRBD2. Germline-derived CDR1 and CDR2 are SGHNT and YENEEA. The CDR3 contains 13 residues. The CDR3 DNA reads TGTGCCAGCAGATTAGCGGGAGGGCAAGAGCAGTTCTTC. Translated, it gives CASRLAGGQEQFF. Full variable domain (remainder filled in from reference TRBV11-3 and TRBJ2-1): EAGVVQSPRYKIIEKKQPVAFWCNPISGHNTLYWYLQNLGQGPELLIRYENEEAVDDSQLPKDRFSAERLKGVDSTLKIQPAELGDSAVYLCASRLAGGQEQFFGPGTRLTVL.

This clone was seen a handful of times. The chain recombines TRBV27 with TRBJ1-5, with D possibly TRBD1 on 6 matching bases. The CDR3 is 17 residues long. V was trimmed by 5 bases and J by 7 bases, leaving 24 bases between them. Germline V lookup: CDR1 MNHEY, CDR2 SMNVEV (reference sequence). CDR3 protein: CASSPYYPKDSLQPQHF. CDR3 in DNA: TGTGCCAGCAGTCCATACTATCCTAAGGACAGCTTGCAGCCCCAGCATTTT.

The J gene is TRBJ2-3, the V gene TRBV27; a weak D match, TRBD2 (5 bases). V lost 5 bases to trimming and J lost 1 base, with 7 bases between them. The CDR3 is 13 amino acids. CDR1 and CDR2 from the germline V gene are MNHEY and SMNVEV (reference sequence). The CDR3 reads CASSSGRTDTQYF. CDR3 coding DNA: TGTGCCAGCAGTAGCGGCCGCACAGATACGCAGTATTTT.

This clone was observed a single time. This chain joins TRBV18 and TRBJ2-3; unclear D gene. The CDR3 runs to 14 residues. The germline CDR1 and CDR2 sequences are KGHSH and LQKENI. The V gene lost 3 bases and the J gene lost 0 bases, with 7 bases spanning the gap. CDR3 in amino acids: CASSPGVSTDTQYF. The DNA for the CDR3 is TGTGCCAGCTCACCGGGCGTTAGCACAGATACGCAGTATTTT.

This clone was detected only a few times. This chain connects TRBV29-1 to TRBJ2-1; TRBD1 agrees at 11 bases. The V gene's germline CDR1 is SQVTM and CDR2 ANQGSEA. J gave up 8 bases and V 6 bases, and 9 bases lay outside the gene matches. This CDR3 is 14 amino acids long. CDR3 nucleotides: TGCAGCGTCGGCCCGCGGACAGGGGGCTATGAGCAGTTCTTC. Protein sequence: CSVGPRTGGYEQFF.

On this clone itself: At one end the junction does not follow the germline gene, possibly because of a read error. The chain is built from TRBV5-4 and TRBJ1-2, with D possibly matching TRBD1 (5 bases). Germline V gene data show CDR1 as SGHNT and CDR2 as YYREEE (reference sequence). This CDR3 spans 15 amino acids. The CDR3 spells CASSQDTGVNYGYTF. CDR3 coding DNA: TGCGCCAGCAGCCAAGATACAGGAGTTAACTATGGCTACACCTTC.

This clone was seen more than once but under ten times. V and J are TRBV7-9 and TRBJ2-1, with 8 nucleotides matching TRBD1. V lost 4 bases, J lost 1 base, and 3 bases stayed unmatched. The V gene's germline CDR1 is SEHNR and CDR2 FQNEAQ (reference sequence). The CDR3 totals 15 residues. CDR3 amino acids: CASSSGQVSYNEQFF. CDR3 nucleotide sequence: TGTGCCAGCAGCTCGGGACAGGTGTCCTACAATGAGCAGTTCTTC.

About this clone itself: At one end, the junction sequence differs from germline, possibly due to a read error. The gene calls are TRBV7-7 and TRBJ2-5; TRBD2 agrees at 10 bases. The CDR3 consists of 15 residues. The germline V gene encodes CDR1 SSHAT and CDR2 FNYEAQ (reference sequence). CDR3 DNA sequence: TGTGCTAGCAGCGAGACTAGCGGGCGCCAAGAGACCCAGTACTTC. This gives the protein CASSETSGRQETQYF.

This clone has a handful of counts. This chain connects TRBV7-2 to TRBJ2-7, with TRBD1 as a possible D gene (6 bases). Trimming took off 5 bases at V and 5 bases at J, with 19 bases between the two ends. The CDR3 length is 15 residues. The germline gives CDR1 SGHTA, CDR2 FQGNSA. CDR3 in amino acids: CASSPTRGPYNEQYF. The CDR3 nucleotides read TGTGCCAGCAGCCCTACCAGGGGACCATACAACGAGCAGTACTTC.

V and J are TRBV7-2 and TRBJ2-3; 14 bases map to TRBD2. The V gene end was trimmed by 6 bases and the J gene end by 5 bases; junction bases not matched to a gene: 4. The V gene's germline CDR1 is SGHTA and CDR2 FQGNSA. This CDR3 has 15 residues. CDR3 residues: CASRTSGRAQDTQYF. DNA for the CDR3: TGTGCCAGCAGGACTAGCGGGAGGGCACAAGATACGCAGTATTTT.

The sample holds a few counts of this clone. The chain combines TRBV27 with TRBJ1-2; D not resolved. Per the germline V gene, CDR1 is MNHEY and CDR2 is SMNVEV (reference sequence). Between the trimmed V and J ends, which lost 4 bases and 4 bases, there was a span of 7 bases. CDR3 length: 12 amino acids. The CDR3 bases are TGTGCCAGCAGTTACCGGGGCTATGGCTACACCTTC. This sequence encodes CASSYRGYGYTF.

The rearrangement joins TRBV7-2 to TRBJ2-2; D might be TRBD2 (5 bases). The germline V gene encodes CDR1 SGHTA and CDR2 FQGNSA. The CDR3 length is 14 residues. CDR3 sequence (DNA): TGTGCTAGTAACACGGACTCGCACACCGGGGAGCTGTTTTTT. Residues: CASNTDSHTGELFF.

This clone was recorded a few times. In nucleotides, the CDR3 is TGTGCCAGCAGTGCCGCTGGTTCAGGGGGAGGTACGCAGTATTTT. Amino acid sequence: CASSAAGSGGGTQYF. The V call is TRBV6-4, the J call TRBJ2-3; tentatively, D is TRBD1 (7 bases). Per germline, CDR1 MRHNA and CDR2 SNTAGT. The V gene lost 4 bases and the J gene lost 8 bases, with 19 bases spanning the gap. CDR3 length equals 15 residues.

J is TRBJ2-3 and V is TRBV6-5; a possible D gene is TRBD2 (5 bases). V was pared by 6 bases and J by 6 bases, with 16 bases between. This CDR3 region has 14 residues. Germline CDR1 and CDR2: MNHEY and SVGAGI. CDR3 nucleotide sequence: TGTGCCAGCAGACCGGGGATTTCGAGGGATACGCAGTATTTT. Its protein product is CASRPGISRDTQYF.

This clone has just a few counts. V and J are TRBV6-5 and TRBJ1-1; tentative D call: TRBD1 (5 bases). The CDR3 sequence is 15 residues long. Germline V CDR1 and CDR2: MNHEY, SVGAGI. V lost 2 bases and J 0 bases, leaving 10 bases between the germline ends. CDR3 DNA: TGTGCCAGCAGTTACGGCGGCAGGGTGAACACTGAAGCTTTCTTT. Protein: CASSYGGRVNTEAFF.

The gene calls are TRBV2 and TRBJ1-4; no clear D. The CDR3 has 12 residues. The germline CDR1 and CDR2 sequences are SNHLY and FYNNEI. Between the trimmed V and J ends, which lost 7 bases and 8 bases, there was a span of 11 bases. This chain's CDR3 is CASTTSWEKLFF. The DNA for the CDR3 is TGTGCCAGCACCACAAGTTGGGAAAAACTGTTTTTT.

The chain uses TRBV15 and TRBJ2-1; 9 nucleotides line up with TRBD2. V shed 5 bases and J 11 bases; nucleotides not matched to a gene: 7. CDR3 length equals 13 residues. CDR1 and CDR2 from the germline V gene are LNHNV and YYDKDF (reference sequence). CDR3 in amino acids: CATSLDLAGQQFF. In nucleotides, the CDR3 is TGTGCCACCAGCCTCGATCTAGCGGGACAGCAGTTCTTC. The whole variable domain, remainder taken from reference TRBV15 and TRBJ2-1, is DAMVIQNPRYQVTQFGKPVTLSCSQTLNHNVMYWYQQKSSQAPKLLFHYYDKDFNNEADTPDNFQSRRPNTSFCFLDIRSPGLGDTAMYLCATSLDLAGQQFFGPGTRLTVL.

This chain joins TRBV12-5 and TRBJ1-5; possibly TRBD1 for D (5 bases). Germline V gene sequence: CDR1 LGHNT, CDR2 FRNRAP. With 2 bases removed from V and 1 base from J, the gap between germline ends came to 9 bases. The CDR3 consists of 15 residues. CDR3 protein: CASGLSGGSNQPQHF. Here the CDR3 DNA reads TGTGCTAGTGGTTTGTCCGGGGGGAGCAATCAGCCCCAGCATTTT.

This clone has only a few counts. The chain is built from TRBV21-1 and TRBJ2-7; TRBD1 is taken as the D call from the table, unchecked against the DNA. TRBV21-1 is labeled a pseudogene. The CDR3 spans 15 residues. CDR3 DNA sequence: TGTGCCAGCAGCAAAGCGGGCAGAAGAACCTACGAGCAGTACTTC. Its protein product is CASSKAGRRTYEQYF.

V usage is TRBV5-4 and J usage is TRBJ2-3, with D perhaps TRBD2 (6 bases). CDR1 and CDR2 (germline): SGHNT, YYREEE (reference sequence). Deletions cut 5 bases from V and 9 bases from J, with 16 bases between. The CDR3 runs 13 residues. In nucleotides, the CDR3 is TGTGCCAGCAGGGTGATGGAGGGTGGAACGCAGTATTTT. Its protein is CASRVMEGGTQYF.